The 20 T cell receptor beta chains below were found in one sample sequenced in a study of control samples from healthy donors and cancer patients. The table came from immunoSEQ multiplex PCR; TCRdb's copy has only in-frame clones and leaves some out. The data show tens of thousands of clones, approximately 94% seen once. Sequenced input: blood. These receptor sequences come from a young man in good health.

The chain couples TRBV30 to TRBJ2-3, with D uncertain. V lost 0 bases, J lost 5 bases, and 6 bases lay in between. The V gene's germline CDR1 is GTSNPN and CDR2 SVGIG (reference sequence). The CDR3 runs 12 residues. CDR3 protein: CAWSVQIDTQYF. The CDR3 nucleotides are TGTGCCTGGAGTGTACAAATAGATACGCAGTATTTT.

The CDR3 reads CASSIRPNPNYGYTF. CDR3 DNA sequence: TGTGCCAGCAGCATAAGGCCCAACCCTAACTATGGCTACACCTTC. The chain couples TRBV21-1 to TRBJ1-2. TRBV21-1 is a pseudogene. The CDR3 is 15 residues long.

This clone was detected once. CDR3 sequence: CASSQLEWDGTDTQYF. The CDR3 DNA is TGTGCCAGCAGCCAACTCGAGTGGGACGGCACAGATACGCAGTATTTT. This chain joins TRBV9 and TRBJ2-3, with D possibly being TRBD1 or TRBD2 (5 bases each). Trimming took 4 bases from V and 1 from J, leaving 16 bases between them. This CDR3 is 16 amino acids long. Germline V gene sequence: CDR1 SGDLS, CDR2 YYNGEE.

The chain uses TRBV12-3 or TRBV12-4 and TRBJ2-7, with TRBD2 matching over 9 bases. The CDR3 has 13 residues. Unmatched junction bases numbered 6, after V lost 6 bases and J lost 6 bases. The CDR3 region has the DNA TGTGCCAGCAGAGCGGGAGGTTTAGGCGAGCAGTACTTC. This codes for CASRAGGLGEQYF.

The chain uses TRBV7-3 and TRBJ2-1; TRBD2 aligns across 9 bases. Germline values: CDR1 SGHTA, CDR2 FQGTGA. This CDR3 region has 15 residues. The V segment lost 4 bases and the J segment 3 bases; nucleotides outside the gene matches: 4. The chain's CDR3 is CASSSGTSNYNEQFF. DNA for the CDR3: TGTGCCAGCAGCTCAGGGACTAGCAACTACAATGAGCAGTTCTTC.

Only one count was recorded for this clone. The chain links TRBV6-2 or TRBV6-3 to TRBJ2-4; 7 nucleotides agree with TRBD1. The CDR3 has 14 amino acids. With 5 bases clipped from V and 0 bases from J, the junction kept 1 base outside the gene matches. Germline V gene data show CDR1 as MNHEY and CDR2 as SVGEGT. The DNA of the CDR3 is TGTGCCAGCAGTGAGGGGGCAGCCAAAAACATTCAGTACTTC. Its protein is CASSEGAAKNIQYF.

V gene TRBV24-1 combines with J gene TRBJ2-1, with TRBD2 matching 11 bases. This CDR3 spans 14 amino acids. Germline V gene lookup returns CDR1 KGHDR and CDR2 SFDVKD. V lost 5 bases to trimming and J lost 8 bases; unmatched junction nucleotides: 4. The CDR3 sequence: CATSGLAGGDEQFF. Written as DNA, the CDR3 is TGTGCCACCAGTGGGTTAGCGGGGGGGGATGAGCAGTTCTTC.

The V gene is TRBV6-4, the J gene TRBJ2-6; the match to TRBD1 covers 7 bases. Trimming removed 7 bases from V and 2 bases from J; junction bases left unmatched: 11. The CDR3 has 17 residues. Germline CDR1 and CDR2: MRHNA and SNTAGT. The CDR3 region has the DNA TGTGCCAGCACCCTGGACAGGACCCGTCCTGGGGCCAACGTCCTGACTTTC. The encoded protein is CASTLDRTRPGANVLTF.

The chain couples TRBV19 to TRBJ1-4; TRBD1 aligns across 9 bases. CDR1 and CDR2 (germline): LNHDA, SQIVND (reference sequence). After removal of 6 bases from V and 8 bases from J, the junction contained 7 bases not matched to a gene. CDR3 size: 14 residues. CDR3 coding DNA: TGTGCCAGTAGGGACAGGGGAAGGAGCGAAAAACTGTTTTTT. Amino acids: CASRDRGRSEKLFF.

The gene calls are TRBV10-1 and TRBJ1-1; D gene ambiguous. V was clipped by 7 bases and J by 4 bases, with 4 bases between them. Germline V gene lookup returns CDR1 WNHNN and CDR2 SYGVQD (reference sequence). This CDR3 is 10 amino acids long. Written as DNA, the CDR3 is TGCGCCAGCACCAGCACTGAAGCTTTCTTT. Its protein is CASTSTEAFF.

The chain links TRBV2 to TRBJ2-3, with 7 bases fitting TRBD2. CDR1 is SNHLY and CDR2 is FYNNEI in the germline V gene. Losses at the gene ends were 6 bases for V and 3 bases for J; bases not matched to a gene: 12. The CDR3 contains 16 residues. DNA for the CDR3: TGTGCCAGCAGGGCTAGCGGTGTGATATTGACAGATACGCAGTATTTT. This gives the protein CASRASGVILTDTQYF.

The chain joins TRBV30 to TRBJ1-4; 8 bases are a match to TRBD1. Germline V gene data show CDR1 as GTSNPN and CDR2 as SVGIG (reference sequence). CDR3 length equals 14 residues. V lost 3 bases and J lost 8; bases outside the gene matches: 8. The CDR3 here is CAWRETGAGEKLFF. As DNA, the CDR3 is TGTGCCTGGAGAGAGACAGGGGCGGGCGAAAAACTGTTTTTT.

V is TRBV5-6 and J is TRBJ1-1; TRBD1 matches 7 bases. V lost 5 bases, J lost 1 base, and 5 bases stayed unmatched. The CDR3 has 14 amino acids. The germline V gene has CDR1 SGHDT and CDR2 YYEEEE. The CDR3 bases are TGTGCCAGCAGGCAAGGGGGCCGGAACACTGAAGCTTTCTTT. Its translation is CASRQGGRNTEAFF.

J is TRBJ1-1 and V is TRBV4-2; D is undetermined. Trimming took off 0 bases at V and 1 base at J, with 6 bases between the two ends. The germline V gene has CDR1 LGHNA and CDR2 YNFKEQ. This CDR3 comprises 14 residues. The CDR3: CASSQEAGNTEAFF. DNA of the CDR3: TGTGCCAGCAGCCAAGAGGCGGGGAACACTGAAGCTTTCTTT.

The chain has TRBV19 and TRBJ2-5, with no clear D. Trimming pared 3 bases from V and 0 bases from J, leaving 5 bases between. CDR1 is LNHDA and CDR2 is SQIVND in the germline V gene (reference sequence). This CDR3 spans 13 amino acids. The CDR3: CASSMRHQETQYF. The CDR3 nucleotides read TGTGCCAGTAGTATGCGACACCAAGAGACCCAGTACTTC.

The chain has TRBV6-5 and TRBJ1-1, with 7 positions matching TRBD1. The CDR3 is 13 amino acids. The V gene end was trimmed by 10 bases and the J gene end by 1 base; junction bases not matched to a gene: 6. Germline V gene data show CDR1 as MNHEY and CDR2 as SVGAGI. CDR3 sequence: CATWDRKNTEAFF. CDR3 coding DNA: TGTGCCACCTGGGACAGAAAGAACACTGAAGCTTTCTTT.

The chain has TRBV5-8 and TRBJ1-1; 7 nucleotides agree with TRBD1. CDR3 size: 15 residues. With 2 bases clipped from V and 4 bases from J, the junction kept 8 bases outside the gene matches. CDR1 SGHTS and CDR2 YDEGEE come from the germline V gene. CDR3 in DNA: TGTGCCAGCAGCTTAAGGGGGCGCGGGCCCACTGAAGCTTTCTTT. It codes for CASSLRGRGPTEAFF.

This clone was seen only a few times. The J gene is TRBJ1-4, the V gene TRBV6-2 or TRBV6-3; D uncertain. Trimming shortened V by 2 bases and J by 0 bases, and 4 bases separated the two germline ends. The CDR3 covers 14 residues. The germline V gene encodes CDR1 MNHEY and CDR2 SVGEGT. The CDR3 DNA reads TGTGCCAGCAGTTACGGGTCAACTAATGAAAAACTGTTTTTT. The encoded protein is CASSYGSTNEKLFF.

The chain carries TRBV6-1 and TRBJ1-6; 8 positions match TRBD1. The V segment lost 1 base and the J segment 1 base; nucleotides outside the gene matches: 6. Germline V gene lookup returns CDR1 MNHNS and CDR2 SASEGT. The CDR3 is made up of 18 amino acids. CDR3 amino acids: CASSEEGRGRSYNSPLHF. In DNA, the CDR3 is TGTGCCAGCAGTGAAGAGGGCAGGGGGCGATCCTATAATTCACCCCTCCACTTT.

V usage is TRBV25-1 and J usage is TRBJ2-1, with 9 bases identical to TRBD1. This CDR3 comprises 15 residues. V lost 6 bases to trimming and J lost 7 bases; unmatched junction nucleotides: 10. Per the germline V gene, CDR1 is MGHDK and CDR2 is SYGVNS. Here the CDR3 DNA reads TGTGCCAGCAGCCTGGGACAGGGAATGAGTAATGAGCAGTTCTTC. This translates into CASSLGQGMSNEQFF.